The 30 T cell receptor beta chains reported below all come from one sample, sequenced in a study of blood T cell repertoires in COVID-19. Sequencing was performed with immunoSEQ multiplex PCR; in TCRdb, only in-frame clones are kept and a portion is missing. Of around 100,000 clones in the sample, around nine tenths were seen once. The specimen was peripheral blood. All receptors derive from a woman aged 45 to 65 with COVID-19, enrolled during active disease.

This chain links TRBV6-6 with TRBJ1-5, with unresolved D. Trimming took off 6 bases at V and 4 bases at J, with 13 bases between the two ends. Germline-derived CDR1 and CDR2 are MNHNY and SVGAGI (reference sequence). This CDR3 contains 14 residues. CDR3 nucleotide sequence: TGTGCCAGCAGACAGATCCCTGGGAATCAGCCCCAGCATTTT. This codes for CASRQIPGNQPQHF.

The gene calls are TRBV4-1 and TRBJ1-5, with 8 bases fitting TRBD1. J lost 6 bases, V lost 1 base, and 8 bases had no gene match. Germline V gene sequence: CDR1 MGHRA, CDR2 YSYEKL. The CDR3 has 16 residues. CDR3 loop: CASSQGPDRVGQPQHF. CDR3 sequence (DNA): TGCGCCAGCAGCCAAGGCCCGGACAGGGTGGGTCAGCCCCAGCATTTT.

This clone has a single count. This rearrangement joins TRBV10-1 to TRBJ2-2, with 10 nucleotides matching TRBD1. V was clipped by 0 bases and J by 5 bases; unmatched bases: 6. Germline V gene sequence: CDR1 WNHNN, CDR2 SYGVQD (reference sequence). The CDR3 is 17 amino acids. The CDR3 DNA is TGCGCCAGCAGTGAGTCCCTACCGGGACAGGGGACCGGGGAGCTGTTTTTT. Amino acids: CASSESLPGQGTGELFF.

The rearrangement uses TRBV19 and TRBJ1-1; D gene ambiguous. CDR1 and CDR2 from the germline V gene are LNHDA and SQIVND (reference sequence). CDR3 size: 14 residues. The V gene lost 3 bases and the J gene lost 5 bases, with 13 bases spanning the gap. The CDR3 sequence is CASSMSEGWTEAFF. The CDR3 DNA sequence: TGTGCCAGTAGTATGTCTGAGGGTTGGACTGAAGCTTTCTTT.

The chain recombines TRBV11-2 with TRBJ2-7, with a weak D call TRBD1 (6 bases). The CDR3 totals 13 residues. The V end lost 5 bases, the J end lost 2 bases, and 10 bases lay between the germline ends. From germline, CDR1 is SGHAT and CDR2 FQNNGV. CDR3 protein: CASSPTGTYEQYF. The CDR3 DNA follows: TGTGCCAGCAGCCCCACAGGGACCTACGAGCAGTACTTC.

This rearrangement joins TRBV6-5 to TRBJ1-5; D is uncertain. V lost 6 bases, J lost 3 bases, and 15 bases lay in between. CDR3 length equals 15 residues. CDR1 and CDR2 (germline): MNHEY, SVGAGI. Written as DNA, the CDR3 is TGTGCCAGCAGCCCACGACAAATATACAATCAGCCCCAGCATTTT. This codes for CASSPRQIYNQPQHF.

Only one count was recorded for this clone. The J gene is TRBJ1-1, the V gene TRBV19; D remains unclear. V dropped 4 bases and J dropped 5 bases, with 11 bases sitting between them. The CDR3 length is 13 residues. Germline V gives CDR1 LNHDA, CDR2 SQIVND (reference sequence). The CDR3 region has the DNA TGTGCCAGTAGTACCCTGCCGGGTACTGAAGCTTTCTTT. It specifies CASSTLPGTEAFF.

The chain couples TRBV29-1 to TRBJ1-2; D gene unclear. The length of the CDR3 is 12 residues. Germline V CDR1 and CDR2: SQVTM, ANQGSEA. Deletions cut 6 bases from V and 1 base from J, with 9 bases between. CDR3 region: CSVPGDNYGYTF. The CDR3 DNA sequence: TGCAGCGTCCCCGGGGATAACTATGGCTACACCTTC.

The rearrangement joins TRBV19 to TRBJ1-5; perhaps TRBD1 as D (6 bases). CDR1 and CDR2 from the germline V gene are LNHDA and SQIVND (reference sequence). With 9 bases removed from V and 6 bases from J, the gap between germline ends came to 18 bases. CDR3 length equals 14 residues. The CDR3 reads CASQRGGLAQPQHF. The CDR3 DNA reads as TGTGCCAGCCAACGAGGGGGTTTGGCTCAGCCCCAGCATTTT.

The V gene is TRBV11-3, the J gene TRBJ1-4; 8 nucleotides match TRBD1. V shed 1 base, J shed 5 bases, and the junction held 0 bases outside the gene matches. CDR3 size: 14 residues. Germline lookup yields CDR1 SGHNT and CDR2 YENEEA. The CDR3 loop reads CASSLGQGNEKLFF. The CDR3 DNA sequence: TGTGCCAGCAGCTTAGGACAGGGGAATGAAAAACTGTTTTTT. The entire variable domain, with the rest obtained from reference TRBV11-3 and TRBJ1-4, is as follows: EAGVVQSPRYKIIEKKQPVAFWCNPISGHNTLYWYLQNLGQGPELLIRYENEEAVDDSQLPKDRFSAERLKGVDSTLKIQPAELGDSAVYLCASSLGQGNEKLFFGSGTQLSVL.

The chain uses TRBV2 and TRBJ1-1, with D unresolved. CDR1 SNHLY and CDR2 FYNNEI come from the germline V gene. This CDR3 is built from 13 residues. With 4 bases removed from V and 6 bases from J, the gap between germline ends came to 12 bases. CDR3: CASSASVNAEAFF. The CDR3 nucleotides are TGTGCCAGCAGTGCCAGTGTCAACGCTGAAGCTTTCTTT.

The DNA of the CDR3 is TGTGCCACCAGCGTACCGATCACCGGGGACACTGAAGCTTTCTTT. Translation: CATSVPITGDTEAFF. The genes are TRBV15 and TRBJ1-1; D remains unclear. Germline-derived CDR1 and CDR2 are LNHNV and YYDKDF (reference sequence). The CDR3 consists of 15 residues. V shed 5 bases and J shed 3 bases, with 16 bases lying between them.

The rearrangement uses TRBV9 and TRBJ1-6; 8 bases agree with TRBD1. This CDR3 contains 17 residues. With 0 bases clipped from V and 10 bases from J, the junction kept 12 bases outside the gene matches. Per germline, CDR1 SGDLS and CDR2 YYNGEE. The CDR3 sequence is CASSVADRASSGSPLHF. The CDR3 DNA follows: TGTGCCAGCAGCGTAGCGGACAGGGCCAGTAGCGGATCACCCCTCCACTTT.

The chain is built from TRBV3-1 (or the pseudogene TRBV3-2) and TRBJ1-2, with D tentatively TRBD1 (6 bases). The V end lost 6 bases, the J end lost 4 bases, and 12 bases lay between the germline ends. Germline values: CDR1 LGHDT, CDR2 YNNKEL (reference sequence). This CDR3 has 13 amino acids. The chain's CDR3 is CASRPAGAYGYTF. CDR3 nucleotide sequence: TGTGCCAGCAGACCAGCAGGGGCCTATGGCTACACCTTC.

This clone was detected a few times. The J gene is TRBJ1-4, the V gene TRBV7-2, with TRBD1 matching over 9 bases. This CDR3 has 14 residues. Germline trimming cut 3 bases from V and 5 bases from J; bases unmatched to any gene: 1. Germline V gives CDR1 SGHTA, CDR2 FQGNSA. The DNA of the CDR3 is TGTGCCAGCAGCTTCGACAGGGGGAATGAAAAACTGTTTTTT. Translating it yields CASSFDRGNEKLFF.

This chain connects TRBV30 to TRBJ1-4, with D unresolved. Germline V CDR1 and CDR2: GTSNPN, SVGIG (reference sequence). The CDR3 contains 13 residues. V shed 2 bases and J shed 1 base, with 5 bases lying between them. CDR3 DNA: TGTGCCTGGAGTAGAGGAACTAATGAAAAACTGTTTTTT. This translates into CAWSRGTNEKLFF.

The chain combines TRBV6-1 with TRBJ2-3; 8 nucleotides line up with TRBD2. CDR1 and CDR2 from the germline V gene are MNHNS and SASEGT. The junction had 5 bases not matched to a gene; V was cut back by 3 bases and J by 0 bases. The CDR3 runs to 16 residues. CDR3 amino acids: CASSESSGVSTDTQYF. Here the CDR3 DNA reads TGTGCCAGCAGTGAGAGTAGCGGGGTTAGCACAGATACGCAGTATTTT.

The CDR3 loop is CASSQVINGGLFF. DNA of the CDR3: TGTGCCAGCAGCCAAGTTATAAACGGCGGGCTGTTTTTT. The chain uses TRBV3-1 (or the pseudogene TRBV3-2) and TRBJ2-2; D not certain. The CDR3 sequence is 13 residues long. Germline lookup yields CDR1 LGHDT and CDR2 YNNKEL (reference sequence). V was trimmed by 1 base and J by 13 bases, leaving 13 bases between them.

This clone was picked up a small number of times. V and J are TRBV18 and TRBJ1-1; TRBD1 matches at 7 bases. From germline, CDR1 is KGHSH and CDR2 LQKENI. The CDR3 runs to 14 residues. With 6 bases clipped from V and 7 bases from J, the junction kept 11 bases outside the gene matches. The CDR3 DNA is TGTGCCAGCTCCCGCCAACAGGGGACGGTTGAAGCTTTCTTT. This gives the protein CASSRQQGTVEAFF.

The chain uses TRBV2 and TRBJ1-2, with 7 nucleotides matching TRBD1. The germline V gene has CDR1 SNHLY and CDR2 FYNNEI. The CDR3 sequence is 14 residues long. Unmatched junction bases numbered 6, after V lost 6 bases and J lost 2 bases. The CDR3 is CASRHLQGNYGYTF. CDR3 in DNA: TGTGCCAGCAGACACTTACAGGGGAACTATGGCTACACCTTC.

This sequence joins TRBV27 and TRBJ2-7, with 9 bases identical to TRBD2. The germline V gene encodes CDR1 MNHEY and CDR2 SMNVEV (reference sequence). V lost 6 bases and J lost 3; bases outside the gene matches: 15. This CDR3 contains 17 residues. As DNA, the CDR3 is TGTGCCAGCAGCTCACTCCTTAGCGGGGGAGTTCTCTACGAGCAGTACTTC. Amino acid sequence: CASSSLLSGGVLYEQYF.

This chain connects TRBV27 to TRBJ2-3; 8 bases match TRBD2. This CDR3 region has 13 residues. J lost 4 bases, V lost 5 bases, and 2 bases had no gene match. The germline CDR1 and CDR2 sequences are MNHEY and SMNVEV (reference sequence). The CDR3 nucleotides are TGTGCCAGCAGTCACGGGGGGGCAGATACGCAGTATTTT. It yields the protein CASSHGGADTQYF.

The chain is built from TRBV28 and TRBJ1-1; D remains ambiguous. Germline V gene lookup returns CDR1 MDHEN and CDR2 SYDVKM. CDR3 size: 15 residues. Trimming left V 2 bases short and J 3 bases short, with 13 bases between. Here the CDR3 reads CASSLVRGRDTEAFF. The DNA of the CDR3 is TGTGCCAGCAGTTTAGTACGGGGTCGGGACACTGAAGCTTTCTTT.

The J gene is TRBJ2-7, the V gene TRBV28, with 10 bases lining up with TRBD1. The V gene end was trimmed by 4 bases and the J gene end by 4 bases; junction bases not matched to a gene: 4. Germline V lookup: CDR1 MDHEN, CDR2 SYDVKM. The CDR3 loop spans 14 amino acids. The CDR3 sequence: CASSYGQGGYEQYV. DNA for the CDR3: TGTGCCAGCAGTTACGGACAGGGGGGTTACGAGCAGTACGTC.

The V call is TRBV19, the J call TRBJ2-1; a weak D match, TRBD1 (6 bases). With 2 bases removed from V and 10 bases from J, the gap between germline ends came to 18 bases. Germline loops: CDR1 LNHDA, CDR2 SQIVND (reference sequence). The CDR3 sequence is 15 residues long. Here the CDR3 reads CASSISLRGFGEQFF. The CDR3 DNA reads TGTGCCAGTAGTATATCCCTCAGGGGATTTGGGGAGCAGTTCTTC.

This chain links TRBV6-5 with TRBJ1-1, with D uncertain. This CDR3 contains 15 residues. V dropped 7 bases and J dropped 4 bases, with 19 bases sitting between them. The germline V gene encodes CDR1 MNHEY and CDR2 SVGAGI. The CDR3 sequence: CASTVGRMGGTEAFF. The CDR3 bases are TGTGCCAGCACCGTGGGGAGAATGGGCGGCACTGAAGCTTTCTTT.

The rearrangement joins TRBV5-1 to TRBJ2-3; D perhaps matches TRBD1 (6 bases). The germline gives CDR1 SGHRS, CDR2 YFSETQ. V was clipped by 3 bases and J by 5 bases, with 16 bases between them. CDR3 size: 15 residues. The CDR3 nucleotides read TGCGCCAGCAGCTCGGACAGTAGGGCTAGAGATACGCAGTATTTT. Its translation is CASSSDSRARDTQYF.

The V and J genes are TRBV9 and TRBJ2-1; tentatively, D is TRBD1 (5 bases). Germline V lookup: CDR1 SGDLS, CDR2 YYNGEE. This CDR3 comprises 18 residues. The V gene lost 7 bases and the J gene lost 0 bases, with 23 bases spanning the gap. CDR3 nucleotides: TGTGCCAGCCCAACAGGTTCCCCACACTCCCCCTCCTACAATGAGCAGTTCTTC. Translation gives CASPTGSPHSPSYNEQFF.

The chain employs TRBV5-1 and TRBJ2-5, with 7 bases lining up with TRBD2. J lost 2 bases, V lost 2 bases, and 15 bases had no gene match. This CDR3 spans 18 amino acids. Germline assignment: CDR1 SGHRS and CDR2 YFSETQ. The CDR3 nucleotides are TGCGCCAGCAGCTTCCCCGGCCTTATAGCGGGTACTCAAGAGACCCAGTACTTC. Translated, it gives CASSFPGLIAGTQETQYF.

The J gene is TRBJ1-6, the V gene TRBV4-3; no firm D call. V shed 3 bases and J shed 5 bases, with 8 bases lying between them. From germline, CDR1 is LGHNA and CDR2 YSLEER. The CDR3 covers 14 residues. Here the CDR3 reads CASSHRGDNSPLHF. The CDR3 region has the DNA TGCGCCAGCAGCCATCGCGGGGATAATTCACCCCTCCACTTT.